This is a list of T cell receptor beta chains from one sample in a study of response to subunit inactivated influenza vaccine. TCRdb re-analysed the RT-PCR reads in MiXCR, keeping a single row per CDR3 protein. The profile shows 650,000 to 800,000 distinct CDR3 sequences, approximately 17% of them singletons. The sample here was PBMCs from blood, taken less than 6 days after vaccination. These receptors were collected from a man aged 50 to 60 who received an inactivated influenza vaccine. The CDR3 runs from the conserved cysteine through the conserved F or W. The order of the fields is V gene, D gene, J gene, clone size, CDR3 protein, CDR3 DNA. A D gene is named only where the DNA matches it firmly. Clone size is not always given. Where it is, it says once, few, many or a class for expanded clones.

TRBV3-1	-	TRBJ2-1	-	CASSQVTGPYGNEQFF	TGTGCCAGCAGCCAAGTGACTGGGCCTTACGGGAATGAGCAGTTCTTC
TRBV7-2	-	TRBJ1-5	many	CASSSPPGHNQPQHF	TGTGCCAGCAGCTCACCACCGGGCCACAATCAGCCCCAGCATTTT
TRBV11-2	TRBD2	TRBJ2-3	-	CASSPGLAGTGDTQYF	TGTGCCAGCAGTCCGGGACTAGCGGGAACTGGCGATACGCAGTATTTT
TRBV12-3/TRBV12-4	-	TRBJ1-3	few	CASSQDGEVSGNTIYF	TGTGCCAGCAGTCAGGACGGGGAAGTCTCTGGAAACACCATATATTTT
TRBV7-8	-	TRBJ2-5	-	CASSQGRFSLETQYF	TGTGCCAGCAGCCAAGGGAGGTTTTCTTTGGAGACCCAGTACTTC
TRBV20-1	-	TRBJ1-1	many	CSARQGSAEAFF	TGCAGTGCTAGACAGGGGAGCGCTGAAGCTTTCTTT
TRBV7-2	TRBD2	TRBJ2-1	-	CASSLAGLLADEQFF	TGTGCCAGCAGCTTAGCCGGTCTCCTAGCGGATGAGCAGTTCTTC
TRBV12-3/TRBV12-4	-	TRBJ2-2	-	CASSFAGQTGELFF	TGTGCCAGCAGTTTCGCAGGGCAGACCGGGGAGCTGTTTTTT
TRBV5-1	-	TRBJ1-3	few	CASSWGHGNTIYF	TGCGCCAGCAGCTGGGGACATGGAAACACCATATATTTT
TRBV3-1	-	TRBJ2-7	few	CASSQGRNYEQYF	TGTGCCAGCAGCCAAGGCCGGAACTACGAGCAGTACTTC
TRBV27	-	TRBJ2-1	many	CASSSGVNLYNEQFF	TGTGCCAGCAGTTCGGGGGTGAACCTTTACAATGAGCAGTTCTTC
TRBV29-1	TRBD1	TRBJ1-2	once	CSAKRQGYGYTF	TGCAGCGCAAAACGACAGGGCTATGGCTACACCTTC
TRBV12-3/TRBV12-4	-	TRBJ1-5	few	CASRIGVGQPQHF	TGTGCCAGCCGGATAGGGGTCGGACAGCCCCAGCATTTT
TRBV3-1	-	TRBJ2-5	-	CASSQERRNRVQETQYF	TGTGCCAGCAGCCAAGAGCGGCGGAACAGGGTCCAAGAGACCCAGTACTTC
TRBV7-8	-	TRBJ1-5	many	CASSPTRGKNNQPQHF	TGTGCCAGCAGCCCCACTCGGGGCAAAAACAATCAGCCCCAGCATTTT
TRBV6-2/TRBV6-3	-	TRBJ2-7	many	CASSYYGSSYEQYF	TGTGCCAGCAGTTACTACGGGAGCTCCTACGAGCAGTACTTC
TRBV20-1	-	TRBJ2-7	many	CSARRDTSYEQYF	TGCAGTGCTAGGAGGGACACGTCCTACGAGCAGTACTTC
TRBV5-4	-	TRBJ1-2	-	CASSAPGVGYGYTF	TGTGCCAGCAGCGCGCCGGGGGTAGGCTATGGCTACACCTTC
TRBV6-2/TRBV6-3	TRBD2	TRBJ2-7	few	CASSYGSGAFYEQYF	TGTGCCAGCAGTTACGGTAGCGGGGCCTTCTACGAGCAGTACTTC
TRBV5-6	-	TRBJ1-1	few	CASSWGSGLMNTEAFF	TGTGCCAGCAGCTGGGGCTCTGGGCTCATGAACACTGAAGCTTTCTTT
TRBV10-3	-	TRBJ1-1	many	CAISPQQPNTEAFF	TGTGCCATCAGTCCCCAGCAACCGAACACTGAAGCTTTCTTT
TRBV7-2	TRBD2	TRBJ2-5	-	CASSPRTSGGRQETQYF	TGTGCCAGCAGCCCAAGGACTAGCGGGGGCCGACAAGAGACCCAGTACTTC
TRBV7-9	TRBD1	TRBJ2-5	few	CASTFGQGIGETQYF	TGTGCCAGCACCTTCGGACAGGGTATAGGAGAGACCCAGTACTTC
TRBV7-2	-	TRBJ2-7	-	CASSRQRLNSYEQYF	TGTGCCAGCAGCCGCCAGCGACTCAACTCCTACGAGCAGTACTTC
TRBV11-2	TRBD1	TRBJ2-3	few	CASSFQTGADTQYF	TGTGCCAGCAGTTTCCAGACAGGGGCAGATACGCAGTATTTT